This T cell receptor (beta chain) was sequenced during a study of cytomegalovirus exposure and HLA in healthy donors. Remarks on this clone: The target antigen is unknown.

Everyone who donated was a healthy bone marrow donor. Per germline, CDR1 GTSNPN and CDR2 SVGIG (reference sequence). Trimming left V 1 base short and J 4 bases short, with 8 bases between. The CDR3 is made up of 13 amino acids. Findings and caveats of the study: Fewer N-insertions than the roughly 670-donor mean were reportedly shown by an Asian-associated ancestry cluster in a later analysis. Cytomegalovirus-associated TCR beta chains were listed, numbering some 170. From TCR beta sequences, most subjects' HLA-A and HLA-B alleles were reportedly predicted accurately.

In the PCR, 60 Vbeta and 13 Jbeta primers were used. Clones were read by immunoSEQ multiplex PCR, and TCRdb kept only the in-frame ones, dropping some. The sample includes approximately 82,000 clones, 10% of them seen just once. Sequencing was carried out using PBMCs. The clonotype was recovered from a man aged 60 to 75 in good health and CMV-seropositive. The J gene is TRBJ1-3, the V gene TRBV30; D call uncertain. The CDR3: CAWSGANGNTIYF. The CDR3 DNA sequence: TGTGCCTGGAGTGGGGCGAACGGAAACACCATATATTTT.